This T cell receptor (beta chain) was found in a study of T cells in Graves' hyperthyroidism and ophthalmopathy. Study background: Peripheral blood was secured at the point of initial diagnosis, before any treatment.

The germline V gene encodes CDR1 LNHDA and CDR2 SQIVND (reference sequence). J was trimmed by 0 bases and V by 1 base; bases with no gene match: 7. This CDR3 is built from 18 residues. The PBMCs were taken from about 9.7 ml of fresh peripheral blood. RNA transcripts provided the source from which TCR beta CDR3 regions were amplified. The HTBI primer set was used in a first-round RT-PCR of the TCR CDR3. TCRdb called the multiplex PCR reads again in MiXCR, with one record for every CDR3 protein. The sample lists about 640,000 distinct CDR3 sequences, around 21% occurring once. Sequenced material: blood. The sequence derives from a man aged 25 to 45 with Graves' ophthalmopathy. This chain joins TRBV19 and TRBJ1-1, with TRBD1 identical over 11 bases. CDR3 DNA: TGTGCCAGTAGTATAGGGTTGATGGACAGGGGGCTGAACACTGAAGCTTTCTTT. This codes for CASSIGLMDRGLNTEAFF.